This TCR beta chain was captured in a study of CDR3 diversity in severe acne. In germline, CDR1 is SGHTA, CDR2 FQGNSA. The length of the CDR3 is 16 residues. V shed 1 base, J shed 4 bases, and the junction held 1 base outside the gene matches. TCRdb redid the calling of the PCR reads with MiXCR, one entry per CDR3 protein. The table shows approximately 80,000 distinct CDR3 sequences, with under 65% occurring only once. The sequencing input was blood. The rearrangement links TRBV7-2 to TRBJ2-5, with 15 nucleotides matching TRBD2. The TCR was taken from a male donor in good health, without acne. This CDR3 reads CASSLGTSGRGETQYF. CDR3 DNA sequence: TGTGCCAGCAGCTTAGGGACTAGCGGGAGGGGAGAGACCCAGTACTTC.